This record concerns one TCR beta chain sequence. The CDR3 extends over 14 amino acids. The germline V gene has CDR1 SGHRS and CDR2 YFSETQ. Trimming took off 4 bases at V and 2 bases at J, with 12 bases between the two ends. Sequenced by immunoSEQ multiplex PCR; TCRdb stores in-frame clones only, minus some. The sample contains 270,000 or so clones, 80% to 90% of which appear only once. The sample originates from a study of blood T cell repertoires in COVID-19. Sequencing was done on a sample of peripheral blood. The receptor comes from a man between 35 and 55 years old with acute or convalescent COVID-19. The chain has TRBV5-1 and TRBJ1-1, with D tentatively TRBD1 (6 bases). In nucleotides, the CDR3 is TGCGCCAGCAGCCTGCGACAGGCCAACACTGAAGCTTTCTTT. Translated, it gives CASSLRQANTEAFF. The complete variable domain, with remaining parts taken from reference TRBV5-1 and TRBJ1-1, reads KAGVTQTPRYLIKTRGQQVTLSCSPISGHRSVSWYQQTPGQGLQFLFEYFSETQRNKGNFPGRFSGRQFSNSRSEMNVSTLELGDSALYLCASSLRQANTEAFFGQGTRLTVV.